Listed below are T cell receptor beta chains from one sample, sequenced in a study of CD4+ T cells in melanoma. The repertoire was sequenced with immunoSEQ multiplex PCR; TCRdb's copy has only in-frame clones and lacks some. The sample lists tens of thousands of clones; roughly three quarters were seen once. The sequenced sample consisted of tumor tissue. Receptor source: a human donor with melanoma. Each CDR3 is given with its conserved first and last residue.

V gene	J gene	CDR3 protein
TRBV7-3	TRBJ1-2	CASSLTGQGGYGYTF
TRBV5-1	TRBJ1-2	CASSAYFGGNYGYTF
TRBV15	TRBJ1-1	CATSRTGLTEAFF
TRBV11-2	TRBJ1-1	CASSLNRGTTEAFF
TRBV11-3	TRBJ1-1	CASSLRTDGTEAFF
TRBV2	TRBJ2-1	CASSPTAYNEQFF
TRBV11-3	TRBJ2-5	CASSLDRQGGETQYF
TRBV5-1	TRBJ1-2	CASSLEPGRIYGYTF
TRBV14	TRBJ1-1	CASSPSECGVFTEAFF
TRBV5-8	TRBJ1-5	CASSVGTHNQPQHF
TRBV6-1	TRBJ2-5	CASSEGGGIGQETQYF